These 32 T cell receptor beta chains were all obtained from the same sample, sequenced in a study of CD8 T cells in ankylosing spondylitis. TCRdb reanalysed the 5' RACE reads using MiXCR and keeps one entry per CDR3 protein. The sample has roughly 700,000 distinct CDR3 sequences; under 20% are singletons. Points from the study as a whole: Blood from ankylosing spondylitis patients appeared to carry a characteristic roughly 8-variant TCR beta motif.

These receptors have no identified antigens. The specimen was blood, either unsorted or a sorted T cell fraction (not recorded which). Receptors originate from a male donor with ankylosing spondylitis.

The V gene is TRBV3-1, the J gene TRBJ1-1, with D tentatively TRBD1 (5 bases). Germline assignment: CDR1 LGHDT and CDR2 YNNKEL (reference sequence). This CDR3 spans 13 amino acids. V was cut by 0 bases and J by 8 bases, with 10 bases left in between. The CDR3 bases are TGTGCCAGCAGCCAAGATACAGCAGGGGAAGCTTTCTTT. This sequence encodes CASSQDTAGEAFF.

The table lists this clonotype with a few counts. This chain connects TRBV9 to TRBJ2-3, with 10 bases aligning to TRBD2. The trim removed 3 bases at V and 2 bases at J, leaving 6 bases unmatched. Germline values: CDR1 SGDLS, CDR2 YYNGEE. CDR3 length: 16 residues. The CDR3: CASSARGTSVTDTQYF. The CDR3 region has the DNA TGTGCCAGCAGCGCACGTGGGACTAGCGTCACAGATACGCAGTATTTT.

This clonotype was picked up a small number of times. The chain has TRBV3-1 and TRBJ2-7; D not resolved. CDR1 is LGHDT and CDR2 is YNNKEL in the germline V gene (reference sequence). V dropped 1 base and J dropped 3 bases, with 10 bases sitting between them. CDR3 length: 14 residues. The CDR3 region has the DNA TGTGCCAGCAGCCAAGGGCCAGGCCGCTACGAGCAGTACTTC. Translation gives CASSQGPGRYEQYF.

This clonotype was seen a few times. The V gene is TRBV20-1, the J gene TRBJ1-1; D gene ambiguous. V shed 1 base and J shed 5 bases, with 11 bases lying between them. Germline V CDR1 and CDR2: DFQATT, SNEGSKA (reference sequence). The CDR3 is made up of 13 amino acids. The CDR3 bases are TGCAGTGCTAGAGCCTTAACAGAGACTGAAGCTTTCTTT. Translation: CSARALTETEAFF.

CDR3 in amino acids: CASSRESGSRVYNEQFF. Written as DNA, the CDR3 is TGCGCCAGCAGTAGAGAAAGCGGGAGCCGGGTATACAATGAGCAGTTCTTC. The chain uses TRBV4-3 and TRBJ2-1; 8 bases agree with TRBD2. With 6 bases clipped from V and 4 bases from J, the junction kept 14 bases outside the gene matches. The CDR3 runs to 17 residues. Germline assignment: CDR1 LGHNA and CDR2 YSLEER.

The chain recombines TRBV20-1 with TRBJ1-1; maybe TRBD1 (6 bases). This CDR3 is built from 14 residues. Germline V gene sequence: CDR1 DFQATT, CDR2 SNEGSKA (reference sequence). V shed 1 base and J shed 1 base, with 10 bases lying between them. CDR3 in DNA: TGCAGTGCTAGAGTGGGGGGGCCGAACACTGAAGCTTTCTTT. It yields the protein CSARVGGPNTEAFF.

This clonotype was observed a few times. J is TRBJ2-5 and V is TRBV28; 7 nucleotides align to TRBD2. Germline trimming cut 4 bases from V and 2 bases from J; bases unmatched to any gene: 7. The CDR3 is 15 amino acids. Germline loops: CDR1 MDHEN, CDR2 SYDVKM. CDR3 in DNA: TGTGCCAGCAGTTCATGGGGGGGTGGACAAGAGACCCAGTACTTC. It codes for CASSSWGGGQETQYF.

This clonotype has ten or more counts. The chain recombines TRBV9 with TRBJ1-1, with 12 bases matching TRBD1. CDR3 length: 15 residues. From germline, CDR1 is SGDLS and CDR2 YYNGEE. The V and J ends lost 0 bases and 5 bases, in that order; junction bases with no gene match: 2. CDR3: CASSVEGQGATEAFF. CDR3 coding DNA: TGTGCCAGCAGCGTAGAGGGACAGGGGGCGACTGAAGCTTTCTTT.

About this clonotype: This CDR3 fails to terminate in the conserved phenylalanine or tryptophan, so it likely reflects a read error. V is TRBV12-3 or TRBV12-4 and J is TRBJ2-1; D call uncertain. Trimming took 1 base from V and 2 from J, leaving 9 bases between them. The CDR3 consists of 15 residues. CDR3 nucleotide sequence: TGTGCCAGCAGTTTAGGAGTTAGGGCCTACAATGAGCAGTTCCTC. Translated: CASSLGVRAYNEQFL.

The chain joins TRBV27 to TRBJ1-6; the D gene is possibly TRBD1 (5 bases). In germline, CDR1 is MNHEY, CDR2 SMNVEV (reference sequence). The V end was cut by 5 bases, the J end by 9 bases, with 26 bases between. The CDR3 spans 18 residues. DNA of the CDR3: TGTGCCAGCAGTGAAAGACGGGCGCCGGGGGGGATTCCTTCACCCCTCCACTTT. Protein sequence: CASSERRAPGGIPSPLHF.

This clonotype was detected only a few times. The chain combines TRBV6-2 or TRBV6-3 with TRBJ1-1; 9 nucleotides match TRBD1. V was clipped by 10 bases and J by 12 bases; unmatched bases: 12. Germline V CDR1 and CDR2: MNHEY, SVGEGT. The length of the CDR3 is 12 residues. The CDR3 DNA reads TGTGCCACCACTACAGGGGGCAAGCCTACTTTCTTT. This gives the protein CATTTGGKPTFF.

This clonotype came up a few times. The V call is TRBV18, the J call TRBJ2-2; D ambiguous. The CDR3 runs to 14 residues. Trimming pared 3 bases from V and 4 bases from J, leaving 9 bases between. The germline V gene has CDR1 KGHSH and CDR2 LQKENI. Written as DNA, the CDR3 is TGTGCCAGCTCACCGGACCAGATCACCGGGGAGCTGTTTTTT. Protein sequence: CASSPDQITGELFF.

In this sample, this clonotype turned up a few times. This sequence joins TRBV27 and TRBJ1-2; 7 nucleotides match TRBD1. V was pared by 4 bases and J by 4 bases, with 6 bases of the junction left unmatched. Per the germline V gene, CDR1 is MNHEY and CDR2 is SMNVEV (reference sequence). CDR3 length: 14 residues. The CDR3 loop is CASSSLGQAYGYTF. CDR3 nucleotides: TGTGCCAGCAGTTCCCTTGGACAGGCCTATGGCTACACCTTC.

The chain couples TRBV20-1 to TRBJ2-1, with 7 positions matching TRBD1. J was trimmed by 2 bases and V by 3 bases; bases with no gene match: 1. The CDR3 runs 13 residues. Germline V lookup: CDR1 DFQATT, CDR2 SNEGSKA (reference sequence). The CDR3 protein is CSARRGPYNEQFF. The CDR3 DNA sequence: TGCAGTGCTAGGAGGGGGCCCTACAATGAGCAGTTCTTC.

This chain links TRBV3-1 with TRBJ1-1; TRBD1 matches 8 bases. The germline gives CDR1 LGHDT, CDR2 YNNKEL (reference sequence). Trimming took 6 bases from V and 1 from J; bases not matched to a gene: 4. The length of the CDR3 is 14 residues. CDR3: CASRNRGENTEAFF. The CDR3 DNA is TGTGCCAGCAGAAACAGGGGGGAGAACACTGAAGCTTTCTTT. Together with reference TRBV3-1 and TRBJ1-1, the CDR3 gives the full variable domain: DTAVSQTPKYLVTQMGNDKSIKCEQNLGHDTMYWYKQDSKKFLKIMFSYNNKELIINETVPNRFSPKSPDKAHLNLHINSLELGDSAVYFCASRNRGENTEAFFGQGTRLTVV.

This clonotype turned up a few times. The chain carries TRBV4-3 and TRBJ2-3, with a weak D call TRBD2 (6 bases). Germline V CDR1 and CDR2: LGHNA, YSLEER. The V end lost 4 bases, the J end lost 0 bases, and 14 bases lay between the germline ends. The length of the CDR3 is 16 residues. The CDR3 bases are TGCGCCAGCAGCCCCAGCGGAGGGGAGAGCACAGATACGCAGTATTTT. It is translated as CASSPSGGESTDTQYF.

This clonotype was detected only a few times. This chain joins TRBV5-1 and TRBJ1-2; D is ambiguous. CDR3 length: 13 amino acids. V was pared by 0 bases and J by 5 bases, with 8 bases between. From germline, CDR1 is SGHRS and CDR2 YFSETQ. CDR3 loop: CASSLGQMYGYTF. The CDR3 nucleotides read TGCGCCAGCAGCTTGGGGCAGATGTATGGCTACACCTTC. The entire variable domain, with the rest obtained from reference TRBV5-1 and TRBJ1-2, is as follows: KAGVTQTPRYLIKTRGQQVTLSCSPISGHRSVSWYQQTPGQGLQFLFEYFSETQRNKGNFPGRFSGRQFSNSRSEMNVSTLELGDSALYLCASSLGQMYGYTFGSGTRLTVV.

The chain has TRBV19 and TRBJ1-1; possible D gene TRBD1, 5 bases. V lost 9 bases and J lost 0, with 14 bases in between. Germline V gene sequence: CDR1 LNHDA, CDR2 SQIVND (reference sequence). The length of the CDR3 is 14 residues. This CDR3 is CASSDWDLNTEAFF. The CDR3, as DNA: TGTGCCAGCAGTGATTGGGACCTGAACACTGAAGCTTTCTTT.

The chain joins TRBV5-6 to TRBJ2-7; 9 nucleotides line up with TRBD1. Trimming cost V 0 bases and J 0 bases; bases outside gene matches: 4. From germline, CDR1 is SGHDT and CDR2 YYEEEE. The CDR3 is 16 residues long. CDR3 coding DNA: TGTGCCAGCAGCTTGGAGGGGACAGGGAACTCCTACGAGCAGTACTTC. Translating it yields CASSLEGTGNSYEQYF.

This clonotype has a handful of counts. This rearrangement joins TRBV20-1 to TRBJ1-5; 8 bases align to TRBD1. CDR1 and CDR2 (germline): DFQATT, SNEGSKA (reference sequence). The CDR3 sequence is 15 residues long. The junction had 7 bases not matched to a gene; V was cut back by 0 bases and J by 6 bases. The DNA for the CDR3 is TGCAGTGCTAGAGAAGACAGGGGAGGAATTCAGCCCCAGCATTTT. Translation gives CSAREDRGGIQPQHF.

This clonotype was seen more than once but under ten times. The chain's CDR3 is CASSAGTGGHTEAFF. In nucleotides, the CDR3 is TGCGCCAGCAGTGCCGGGACAGGGGGGCACACTGAAGCTTTCTTT. This chain joins TRBV5-1 and TRBJ1-1; 11 bases agree with TRBD1. The CDR3 is made up of 15 amino acids. Germline CDR1 SGHRS, CDR2 YFSETQ. Losses at the gene ends were 5 bases for V and 3 bases for J; bases not matched to a gene: 6.

In this sample, this clonotype turned up a few times. The chain joins TRBV9 to TRBJ2-3, with TRBD1 matching over 9 bases. Germline loops: CDR1 SGDLS, CDR2 YYNGEE. The CDR3 has 17 amino acids. V was clipped by 4 bases and J by 3 bases; unmatched bases: 12. This chain's CDR3 is CASSPRDRVYGTDTQYF. The DNA of the CDR3 is TGTGCCAGCAGCCCACGGGACAGGGTGTATGGGACAGATACGCAGTATTTT.

The V gene is TRBV30, the J gene TRBJ2-3; D not resolved. This CDR3 region has 12 residues. Germline V gene sequence: CDR1 GTSNPN, CDR2 SVGIG (reference sequence). The V and J ends lost 0 bases and 2 bases respectively, with 3 bases between them. CDR3 sequence reads: CAWSVDTDTQYF. Here the CDR3 DNA reads TGTGCCTGGAGTGTAGACACAGATACGCAGTATTTT.

This chain uses TRBV6-1 with TRBJ2-2, with a tentative D call TRBD1 (6 bases). V was trimmed by 6 bases and J by 7 bases, leaving 21 bases between them. The CDR3 consists of 16 residues. Germline assignment: CDR1 MNHNS and CDR2 SASEGT. CDR3 loop: CASSSRHQGIGGELFF. CDR3 bases: TGTGCCAGCAGCTCCCGTCACCAGGGGATCGGCGGGGAGCTGTTTTTT.

The chain employs TRBV11-2 and TRBJ2-5, with 10 bases aligning to TRBD2. The germline gives CDR1 SGHAT, CDR2 FQNNGV. This CDR3 is built from 15 residues. V lost 6 bases, J lost 5 bases, and 9 bases stayed unmatched. In DNA form, the CDR3 reads TGTGCCAGCAGTCGGGGTAGCGGGGGGCCCGAGACCCAGTACTTC. This gives the protein CASSRGSGGPETQYF.

Here the CDR3 reads CASSPGRGPGNNEQFF. The CDR3 region has the DNA TGTGCCAGCAGCCCGGGTAGGGGGCCGGGAAACAATGAGCAGTTCTTC. This sequence joins TRBV12-3 or TRBV12-4 and TRBJ2-1, with 7 bases fitting TRBD1. V lost 6 bases and J lost 5; bases outside the gene matches: 13. This CDR3 is 16 amino acids long.

The rearrangement uses TRBV12-3 or TRBV12-4 and TRBJ2-2, with D unclear. The V end lost 5 bases, the J end lost 6 bases, and 10 bases lay between the germline ends. This CDR3 has 13 residues. CDR3 sequence: CASSSWNAGELFF. The DNA of the CDR3 is TGTGCCAGCAGTAGCTGGAATGCCGGGGAGCTGTTTTTT.

The table lists this clonotype with a few counts. The chain carries TRBV5-5 and TRBJ1-2; D call uncertain. V was cut by 1 base and J by 2 bases, with 12 bases left in between. This CDR3 is built from 15 residues. Per germline, CDR1 SGHKS and CDR2 YYEKEE (reference sequence). The CDR3, as DNA: TGTGCCAGCAGCTTGACACCGGCAGAAAACTATGGCTACACCTTC. This sequence encodes CASSLTPAENYGYTF.

This clonotype was seen a handful of times. The gene calls are TRBV12-3 or TRBV12-4 and TRBJ2-2, with D uncertain. This CDR3 is 11 amino acids long. V was cut by 6 bases and J by 7 bases, with 6 bases left in between. The CDR3 loop is CASSGGGELFF. The CDR3 DNA reads as TGTGCCAGCAGCGGTGGCGGGGAGCTGTTTTTT.

This clonotype has just a few counts. V and J are TRBV12-3 or TRBV12-4 and TRBJ1-1; D may be TRBD1 (6 bases). The CDR3 is made up of 14 amino acids. With 6 bases removed from V and 4 bases from J, the gap between germline ends came to 15 bases. CDR3 in amino acids: CASRKPDRRTEAFF. In DNA form, the CDR3 reads TGTGCCAGCAGAAAACCCGACAGGCGCACTGAAGCTTTCTTT.

This clonotype has a handful of counts. The V call is TRBV12-3 or TRBV12-4, the J call TRBJ1-5; no firm D call. The CDR3 sequence is 13 residues long. The germline V and J ends were trimmed by 3 bases and 5 bases, with 8 bases remaining between them. The CDR3 sequence: CASSLSTYQPQHF. The CDR3 DNA reads as TGTGCCAGCAGTTTGAGCACGTATCAGCCCCAGCATTTT.

This clonotype was counted a few times. V is TRBV7-9 and J is TRBJ1-4, with 10 bases that match TRBD1. Germline V gene lookup returns CDR1 SEHNR and CDR2 FQNEAQ (reference sequence). CDR3 length: 15 residues. J gave up 8 bases and V 0 bases, and 3 bases lay outside the gene matches. The CDR3 DNA reads TGTGCCAGCAGCTTAGCCGGGACAGGGGAAGAAAAACTGTTTTTT. Translation: CASSLAGTGEEKLFF.